Reported below is one T cell receptor beta chain. Its specificity is unknown. The germline gives CDR1 SEHNR, CDR2 FQNEAQ (reference sequence). The CDR3 has 15 residues. The germline V and J ends were trimmed by 5 bases and 4 bases, with 17 bases remaining between them. With 60 Vbeta and 13 Jbeta primers, the PCR was carried out. Sequencing used immunoSEQ multiplex PCR; TCRdb keeps in-frame clones, though not all of them. The sample consists of approximately 160,000 clones, approximately 80% of them appearing once. This sample is drawn from a study of cytomegalovirus exposure and HLA in healthy donors. Study-level findings and limits: It emerged from a later analysis that several of the most significant clusters appeared to be linked to common viral pathogens. A classifier reportedly called cytomegalovirus status with high sensitivity and specificity.

The source material was PBMCs. The chain couples TRBV7-9 to TRBJ2-5, with a weak D call TRBD2 (6 bases). The origin of this receptor is a female donor in good health and CMV-seronegative. The CDR3 is CASSHMTRDRETQYF. As DNA, the CDR3 is TGTGCCAGCAGCCACATGACTAGGGATAGAGAGACCCAGTACTTC.